The clone carrying this TCR beta chain was picked up a small number of times. None of the patients had undergone any treatment ahead of thyroid surgery. There are 17 residues in the CDR3. The germline V and J ends were trimmed by 6 bases and 4 bases, with 23 bases remaining between them. The entry originates in a study of metastatic and nonmetastatic thyroid tumors. Through MiXCR, TCRdb re-clonotyped the PCR reads. The data show 20,000 to 30,000 clones, roughly a quarter seen once. What was sequenced was tumor tissue. The rearrangement uses TRBV12-3 or TRBV12-4 and TRBJ2-3; a possible D gene is TRBD1 (6 bases). The receptor comes from a male donor with papillary thyroid cancer or a benign thyroid nodule (not recorded which). Some clones in this sample may be carry-over from other donors' samples. The CDR3 here is CASSRRTGCFRADTQYF. The CDR3 DNA reads as TGTGCCAGCAGCCGCCGCACAGGGTGCTTCAGAGCAGATACGCAGTATTTT.